The rows below give T cell receptor beta chains drawn from one sample of a study of multiple sclerosis patients with progressive multifocal leukoencephalopathy. Clones were sequenced by immunoSEQ multiplex PCR, and TCRdb holds only the in-frame ones, with some missing. Of about 31,000 clones in the sample, 75% to 90% were seen once. This specimen was PBMCs, taken from a patient treated with natalizumab. Receptors originate from a woman between 25 and 40 years old with progressive multifocal leukoencephalopathy. CDR3s include the opening cysteine and the closing phenylalanine or tryptophan. D genes are given only for firm matches. Size is stated for part of the rows, as once, few or many counts, or as a class when the clone is expanded.

V gene: TRBV7-7; clone size: NA; J gene: TRBJ2-7; D gene: NA; CDR3 DNA: TGTGCTAGCAGCGTAGGCCCTGAGGGGATCAACGAGCAGTACTTC; CDR3 protein: CASSVGPEGINEQYF
V gene: TRBV2; clone size: NA; J gene: TRBJ1-4; D gene: NA; CDR3 DNA: TGTGCCAGCAATGGACAAACTAATGAAAAACTGTTTTTT; CDR3 protein: CASNGQTNEKLFF
V gene: TRBV10-3; clone size: NA; J gene: TRBJ2-7; D gene: TRBD2; CDR3 DNA: TGTGCCATCAGTGAGGTGGGAGGGATAAACGAGCAGTACTTC; CDR3 protein: CAISEVGGINEQYF
V gene: TRBV29-1; clone size: NA; J gene: TRBJ2-2; D gene: NA; CDR3 DNA: TGCAGCGTGAAAAAGGGGAACACCGGGGAGCTGTTTTTT; CDR3 protein: CSVKKGNTGELFF
V gene: TRBV30; clone size: NA; J gene: TRBJ2-6; D gene: NA; CDR3 DNA: TGTGCCTGGAGTGGAGAACTGCTGGGACTGGGGGCCAACGTCCTGACTTTC; CDR3 protein: CAWSGELLGLGANVLTF
V gene: TRBV2; clone size: NA; J gene: TRBJ1-2; D gene: NA; CDR3 DNA: TGTGCCAGCAGAACTAACAGGGAAGCTAACTATGGCTACACCTTC; CDR3 protein: CASRTNREANYGYTF
V gene: TRBV2; clone size: NA; J gene: TRBJ1-3; D gene: NA; CDR3 DNA: TGTGCCAGCAGTGAAAGACAGGCCGGCTCTGGAAACACCATATATTTT; CDR3 protein: CASSERQAGSGNTIYF
V gene: TRBV6-5; clone size: NA; J gene: TRBJ2-7; D gene: NA; CDR3 DNA: TGTGCCAGCAGTTACCTCCGCTACGAGCAGTACTTC; CDR3 protein: CASSYLRYEQYF
V gene: TRBV9; clone size: NA; J gene: TRBJ1-5; D gene: NA; CDR3 DNA: TGTGCCAGCAGCGAGGAATCCAATCAGCCCCAGCATTTT; CDR3 protein: CASSEESNQPQHF
V gene: TRBV6-5; clone size: NA; J gene: TRBJ1-6; D gene: TRBD1; CDR3 DNA: TGTGCCAGCAGTTTACAGGGGGCGTCTAATTCACCCCTCCACTTT; CDR3 protein: CASSLQGASNSPLHF
V gene: TRBV7-8; clone size: NA; J gene: TRBJ2-2; D gene: NA; CDR3 DNA: TGTGCCAGCAGCTTGGGAGGGAACACCGGGGAGCTGTTTTTT; CDR3 protein: CASSLGGNTGELFF
V gene: TRBV5-4; clone size: once; J gene: TRBJ2-3; D gene: NA; CDR3 DNA: TGTGCCAGCAGCTCAGTGCATACGCAGTATTTT; CDR3 protein: CASSSVHTQYF
V gene: TRBV5-8; clone size: NA; J gene: TRBJ2-3; D gene: TRBD2; CDR3 DNA: TGTGCCAGCAGCTTTGTGGGACTAGCGGGGGGGCCGAGAGATACGCAGTATTTT; CDR3 protein: CASSFVGLAGGPRDTQYF
V gene: TRBV5-4; clone size: once; J gene: TRBJ2-5; D gene: TRBD1; CDR3 DNA: TGTGCCAGCAGCTCACAGGGGGCACGGGAGACCCAGTACTTC; CDR3 protein: CASSSQGARETQYF
V gene: TRBV2; clone size: NA; J gene: TRBJ2-1; D gene: TRBD2; CDR3 DNA: TGTGCCAGCAGCTACTCGGGACTAGCGGGAGTCTACAATGAGCAGTTCTTC; CDR3 protein: CASSYSGLAGVYNEQFF
V gene: TRBV28; clone size: NA; J gene: TRBJ2-7; D gene: NA; CDR3 DNA: TGTGCCAGCAGTTCAGGGTCAAGGAAGGAGCAGTACTTC; CDR3 protein: CASSSGSRKEQYF
V gene: TRBV2; clone size: NA; J gene: TRBJ2-7; D gene: TRBD1; CDR3 DNA: TGTGCCAGCAGTGACCCCTTGACAGGGCTGTCCTACGAGCAGTACTTC; CDR3 protein: CASSDPLTGLSYEQYF
V gene: TRBV10-3; clone size: NA; J gene: TRBJ2-3; D gene: TRBD2; CDR3 DNA: TGTGCCATCACTCCTGGACTAGCGGGGGGGGAAGATACGCAGTATTTT; CDR3 protein: CAITPGLAGGEDTQYF
V gene: TRBV5-6; clone size: NA; J gene: TRBJ2-3; D gene: NA; CDR3 DNA: TGTGCCAGCAGCTTGGTTGGAGGGGCCGGCGATACGCAGTATTTT; CDR3 protein: CASSLVGGAGDTQYF
V gene: TRBV18; clone size: once; J gene: TRBJ2-3; D gene: NA; CDR3 DNA: TGTGCCAGCTCACCACCGATACAGTCTAGCACAGATACGCAGTATTTT; CDR3 protein: CASSPPIQSSTDTQYF
V gene: TRBV6-5; clone size: NA; J gene: TRBJ1-2; D gene: TRBD1; CDR3 DNA: TGTGCCAGCAGTTACCAGACTGGGACAGGGGCAGCAGGCTACACCTTC; CDR3 protein: CASSYQTGTGAAGYTF
V gene: TRBV7-9; clone size: NA; J gene: TRBJ2-3; D gene: NA; CDR3 DNA: TGTGCCAGCAGCATAGGACTAATTAGCCCAGATACGCAGTATTTT; CDR3 protein: CASSIGLISPDTQYF
V gene: TRBV18; clone size: NA; J gene: TRBJ2-1; D gene: NA; CDR3 DNA: TGTGCCAGCTCACCACTAGCGGACAATGAGCAGTTCTTC; CDR3 protein: CASSPLADNEQFF
V gene: TRBV4-3; clone size: NA; J gene: TRBJ2-7; D gene: NA; CDR3 DNA: TGCGCCAGCAGCCAAGATCCCCTTGCAGGGGCCTACGAGCAGTACTTC; CDR3 protein: CASSQDPLAGAYEQYF
V gene: TRBV10-3; clone size: NA; J gene: TRBJ1-1; D gene: NA; CDR3 DNA: TGTGCCATCAGTGTTTCCCGGGGAACTGAAGCTTTCTTT; CDR3 protein: CAISVSRGTEAFF
V gene: TRBV5-1; clone size: once; J gene: TRBJ2-7; D gene: TRBD2; CDR3 DNA: TGCGCCAGCAGCCCTAGCGGGAGTCTCTACGAGCAGTACTTC; CDR3 protein: CASSPSGSLYEQYF
V gene: TRBV7-6; clone size: once; J gene: TRBJ2-7; D gene: NA; CDR3 DNA: TGTGCCAGCAGCCCCCGGGCTTTGGCAACCTACGAGCAGTACTTC; CDR3 protein: CASSPRALATYEQYF
V gene: TRBV19; clone size: NA; J gene: TRBJ2-7; D gene: NA; CDR3 DNA: TGTGCCAGTAGTCGACAGGTCCCCTACGAGCAGTACTTC; CDR3 protein: CASSRQVPYEQYF
V gene: TRBV9; clone size: NA; J gene: TRBJ1-2; D gene: TRBD1; CDR3 DNA: TGTGCCAGCACCCCCGGGACAGATGATTTCCCCACCTTC; CDR3 protein: CASTPGTDDFPTF
V gene: TRBV6-5; clone size: NA; J gene: TRBJ2-5; D gene: TRBD2; CDR3 DNA: TGTGCCAGCAGTTATAGCGGGAGCGGGCAAGAGACCCAGTACTTC; CDR3 protein: CASSYSGSGQETQYF
V gene: TRBV6-5; clone size: NA; J gene: TRBJ2-3; D gene: NA; CDR3 DNA: TGTGCCAGCAGTTACAGGGACTCCATGAGCACAGATACGCAGTATTTT; CDR3 protein: CASSYRDSMSTDTQYF
V gene: TRBV11-2; clone size: NA; J gene: TRBJ2-7; D gene: NA; CDR3 DNA: TGTGCCAGCAGCCTAGGACCCAACGAGCAGTACTTC; CDR3 protein: CASSLGPNEQYF
V gene: TRBV29-1; clone size: NA; J gene: TRBJ2-5; D gene: NA; CDR3 DNA: TGCAGCGTTGATAGGCAGGGCGCGCGGTTTGACGAGACCCAGTACTTC; CDR3 protein: CSVDRQGARFDETQYF
V gene: TRBV7-2; clone size: NA; J gene: TRBJ2-2; D gene: NA; CDR3 DNA: TGTGCCAGCAGCTTAGACTACACCGGGGAGCTGTTTTTT; CDR3 protein: CASSLDYTGELFF
V gene: TRBV15; clone size: NA; J gene: TRBJ1-1; D gene: NA; CDR3 DNA: TGTGCCACCAGCAGAGAGGGGCGAAACACTGAAGCTTTCTTT; CDR3 protein: CATSREGRNTEAFF
V gene: TRBV11-3; clone size: NA; J gene: TRBJ2-7; D gene: TRBD1; CDR3 DNA: TGTGCCAGCAGCTTAGGGACAGGGCTCTCCTACGAGCAGTACTTC; CDR3 protein: CASSLGTGLSYEQYF
V gene: TRBV18; clone size: NA; J gene: TRBJ1-1; D gene: TRBD1; CDR3 DNA: TGTGCCAGCTCACGCGGACAGGGGGCCACTGAAGCTTTCTTT; CDR3 protein: CASSRGQGATEAFF
V gene: TRBV29-1; clone size: NA; J gene: TRBJ2-2; D gene: NA; CDR3 DNA: TGCAGCGTCTGGACGGGTACCGGGGAGCTGTTTTTT; CDR3 protein: CSVWTGTGELFF
V gene: TRBV4-3; clone size: NA; J gene: TRBJ2-5; D gene: TRBD2; CDR3 DNA: TGCGCCAGCAGCCAGGCCGGGACTAGCGGGGGCGAGACCCAGTACTTC; CDR3 protein: CASSQAGTSGGETQYF
V gene: TRBV6-6; clone size: NA; J gene: TRBJ2-1; D gene: NA; CDR3 DNA: TGTGCCAGCGCGCCCGGAGTATGGGGGGTGAAGGAGCAGTTCTTC; CDR3 protein: CASAPGVWGVKEQFF
V gene: TRBV11-2; clone size: NA; J gene: TRBJ1-6; D gene: NA; CDR3 DNA: TGTGCCAGCAGCTTAGTTGCGGGCTGGAATTCACCCCTCCACTTT; CDR3 protein: CASSLVAGWNSPLHF
V gene: TRBV4-2; clone size: once; J gene: TRBJ2-5; D gene: NA; CDR3 DNA: TGTGCCAGCAGCCAAGAAAAAGGGGACGGGGAGACCCAGTACTTC; CDR3 protein: CASSQEKGDGETQYF
V gene: TRBV10-3; clone size: NA; J gene: TRBJ2-5; D gene: NA; CDR3 DNA: TGTGCCATCAGTGTGGAAGGGCCGCTAGAGACCCAGTACTTC; CDR3 protein: CAISVEGPLETQYF
V gene: TRBV6-4; clone size: NA; J gene: TRBJ2-1; D gene: TRBD2; CDR3 DNA: TGTGCCAGCAGTGAGGAGACTAGCGGGAGCAATGAGCAGTTCTTC; CDR3 protein: CASSEETSGSNEQFF
V gene: TRBV7-2; clone size: NA; J gene: TRBJ2-2; D gene: TRBD2; CDR3 DNA: TGTGCCAGCAGCTTATCCCGACTAGCGGGCACCGGGGAGCTGTTTTTT; CDR3 protein: CASSLSRLAGTGELFF
V gene: TRBV9; clone size: NA; J gene: TRBJ2-3; D gene: NA; CDR3 DNA: TGTGCCAGCAGCGTAGAAGGGGCGCACACAGATACGCAGTATTTT; CDR3 protein: CASSVEGAHTDTQYF
V gene: TRBV19; clone size: few; J gene: TRBJ1-4; D gene: NA; CDR3 DNA: TGTGCCAGTAGTATACGGGGGCCTAATGAAAAACTGTTTTTT; CDR3 protein: CASSIRGPNEKLFF
V gene: TRBV30; clone size: NA; J gene: TRBJ2-1; D gene: TRBD2; CDR3 DNA: TGTGCCTGGAGTGAGCTAGCGGGAGATTCCAATGAGCAGTTCTTC; CDR3 protein: CAWSELAGDSNEQFF
V gene: TRBV19; clone size: few; J gene: TRBJ2-7; D gene: NA; CDR3 DNA: TGTGCCAGTAGCGAGACTGGAGGCAGGTACTACGAGCAGTACTTC; CDR3 protein: CASSETGGRYYEQYF
V gene: TRBV19; clone size: NA; J gene: TRBJ2-3; D gene: NA; CDR3 DNA: TGTGCCAGTAGTATTAGTCCCGCTAGCACAGATACGCAGTATTTT; CDR3 protein: CASSISPASTDTQYF
V gene: TRBV14; clone size: NA; J gene: TRBJ1-4; D gene: TRBD1; CDR3 DNA: TGTGCCAGCAGCCTGTACAGGGGGCGGCGGGAAAAACTGTTTTTT; CDR3 protein: CASSLYRGRREKLFF
V gene: TRBV4-2; clone size: NA; J gene: TRBJ2-2; D gene: NA; CDR3 DNA: TGTGCCAGCAGACCCAGCGGGAACACCGGGGAGCTGTTTTTT; CDR3 protein: CASRPSGNTGELFF
V gene: TRBV5-1; clone size: NA; J gene: TRBJ2-2; D gene: NA; CDR3 DNA: TGCGCCAGCAGCTTGGCCTTTTTCCAAGGGGACACCGGGGAGCTGTTTTTT; CDR3 protein: CASSLAFFQGDTGELFF
V gene: TRBV5-1; clone size: NA; J gene: TRBJ1-1; D gene: NA; CDR3 DNA: TGCGCCAGCAGCTTGGGGCAGGGATTTAACACTGAAGCTTTCTTT; CDR3 protein: CASSLGQGFNTEAFF
V gene: TRBV19; clone size: NA; J gene: TRBJ1-3; D gene: NA; CDR3 DNA: TGTGCCAGTAGTTCTCATCCTTTGGCGGCAGGGGCATCTGGAAACACCATATATTTT; CDR3 protein: CASSSHPLAAGASGNTIYF
V gene: TRBV5-1; clone size: NA; J gene: TRBJ2-7; D gene: NA; CDR3 DNA: TGCGCCAGCAGCTTGGCGGGCCTAAGGACGGACGAGCAGTACTTC; CDR3 protein: CASSLAGLRTDEQYF
V gene: TRBV5-4; clone size: NA; J gene: TRBJ2-1; D gene: NA; CDR3 DNA: TGTGCCAGCAGCTTGGGTGGAGGGGAGTATACTCATGAGCAGTTCTTC; CDR3 protein: CASSLGGGEYTHEQFF
V gene: TRBV7-9; clone size: NA; J gene: TRBJ2-3; D gene: NA; CDR3 DNA: TGTGCCAGCAGCTTAGGTGGGGGAGATTTCACAGATACGCAGTATTTT; CDR3 protein: CASSLGGGDFTDTQYF
V gene: TRBV21-1; clone size: once; J gene: TRBJ2-5; D gene: NA; CDR3 DNA: TGTGCCAGCAGCACGCAATCAGGGTTACGGGAGACCCAGTACTTC; CDR3 protein: CASSTQSGLRETQYF